A single sample is the source of the 8 T cell receptor beta chains below, sequenced in a study of blood T cell repertoires in COVID-19. Generated by immunoSEQ multiplex PCR, the TCRdb table keeps only in-frame clones and is missing some. Of roughly 60,000 clones listed, approximately 87% are singletons. Sequenced sample: peripheral blood. Source of these receptors: a human donor in a cohort sampled during active COVID-19.

DNA for the CDR3: TGTGCCAGCAGCCCCGGGACTAGCGGTAGGAATGAGCAGTTCTTC. Amino acids: CASSPGTSGRNEQFF. V is TRBV28 and J is TRBJ2-1; TRBD2 aligns across 11 bases. CDR1 MDHEN and CDR2 SYDVKM come from the germline V gene. J was trimmed by 7 bases and V by 6 bases; bases with no gene match: 8. This CDR3 comprises 15 residues.

J is TRBJ1-5 and V is TRBV7-9; 7 nucleotides match TRBD1. Unmatched junction bases numbered 6, after V lost 4 bases and J lost 3 bases. This CDR3 spans 15 amino acids. Germline V gives CDR1 SEHNR, CDR2 FQNEAQ (reference sequence). CDR3 nucleotide sequence: TGTGCCAGCAGCTCACCCGGGACAGACAATCAGCCCCAGCATTTT. It yields the protein CASSSPGTDNQPQHF.

This chain connects TRBV7-2 to TRBJ2-1; weak D call: TRBD1 (6 bases). Per the germline V gene, CDR1 is SGHTA and CDR2 is FQGNSA. Trimming stripped 2 bases from V and 6 bases from J, with 8 bases between. This CDR3 region has 13 residues. This CDR3 reads CASSLNRANEQFF. The CDR3 DNA sequence: TGTGCCAGCAGCTTAAACAGGGCCAATGAGCAGTTCTTC.

The chain recombines TRBV18 with TRBJ2-5, with D maybe TRBD2 (5 bases). The CDR3 loop spans 15 amino acids. Germline V gives CDR1 KGHSH, CDR2 LQKENI. The ends were cut back, 1 base at V and 5 bases at J, with 14 bases in the middle. The CDR3 DNA reads TGTGCCAGCTCACCACGGGCCGCTGGCGGGGAGACCCAGTACTTC. Translation: CASSPRAAGGETQYF.

The CDR3 sequence is CASSEEVQNEAFF. The CDR3 DNA follows: TGTGCCAGCAGTGAAGAGGTACAGAACGAAGCTTTCTTT. This chain uses TRBV2 with TRBJ1-1; D gene uncertain. Trimming shortened V by 1 base and J by 8 bases, and 11 bases separated the two germline ends. Germline assignment: CDR1 SNHLY and CDR2 FYNNEI. The CDR3 runs 13 residues.

This clone was seen a single time. The V gene is TRBV5-6, the J gene TRBJ2-1; 7 bases line up with TRBD2. The CDR3 is 13 residues long. V shed 0 bases and J 10 bases; nucleotides not matched to a gene: 4. The germline V gene has CDR1 SGHDT and CDR2 YYEEEE. The CDR3 here is CASSLDLADEQFF. For the CDR3, the DNA is TGTGCCAGCAGCTTGGATCTAGCGGACGAGCAGTTCTTC.

This chain uses TRBV7-8 with TRBJ2-7, with 10 bases fitting TRBD1. Germline loops: CDR1 SGHVS, CDR2 FQNEAQ. V lost 1 base, J lost 4 bases, and 10 bases stayed unmatched. The CDR3 is 17 amino acids. The CDR3 nucleotides are TGTGCCAGCAGCTTAGGGACAGGGGGTTTATCGTCGTACGAGCAGTACTTC. Translating it yields CASSLGTGGLSSYEQYF.

This clone showed up just once. This CDR3 reads CASSETGQMNSPLHF. CDR3 DNA sequence: TGTGCCAGCAGCGAAACGGGACAGATGAATTCACCCCTCCACTTT. The rearrangement links TRBV9 to TRBJ1-6; 7 bases agree with TRBD1. The CDR3 length is 15 residues. V shed 3 bases and J 7 bases; nucleotides not matched to a gene: 7. CDR1 and CDR2 from the germline V gene are SGDLS and YYNGEE.